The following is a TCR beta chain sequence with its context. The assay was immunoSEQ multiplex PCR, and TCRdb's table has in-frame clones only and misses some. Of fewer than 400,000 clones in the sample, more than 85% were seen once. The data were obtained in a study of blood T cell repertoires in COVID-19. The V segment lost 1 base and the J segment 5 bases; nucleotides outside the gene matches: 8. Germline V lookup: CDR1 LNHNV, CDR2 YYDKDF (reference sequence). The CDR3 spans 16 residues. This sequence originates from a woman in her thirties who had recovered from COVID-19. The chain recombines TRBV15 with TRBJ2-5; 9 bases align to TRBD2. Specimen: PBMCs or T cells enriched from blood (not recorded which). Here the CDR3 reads CATSRARDSGGETQYF. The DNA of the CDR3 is TGTGCCACCAGCAGAGCCCGGGACAGCGGGGGGGAGACCCAGTACTTC.